A selection of T cell receptor beta chains follows, all from one sample in a study of blood T cell repertoires in COVID-19. The data were produced by immunoSEQ multiplex PCR, yet TCRdb's version contains in-frame clones alone and is incomplete. The table lists roughly 100,000 clones, about four fifths of them singletons, with 15% in the top ten. The source material was peripheral blood. The receptors come from a woman of 80 years or more with acute or convalescent COVID-19. CDR3s include the opening cysteine and the closing phenylalanine or tryptophan. The D gene is left open where the match is weak. Clone size is shown for a subset of rows, as once, few, many or a class of expanded clone.

J	D	V	size	CDR3	DNA
TRBJ1-3	-	TRBV5-8	few	CASRPRTGNTIYF	TGTGCCAGCAGACCCAGGACTGGAAACACCATATATTTT
TRBJ1-2	TRBD1	TRBV19	-	CASSAPGQGSYGYTF	TGTGCCAGTAGTGCCCCGGGACAGGGTAGTTACGGCTACACCTTC
TRBJ2-7	TRBD1	TRBV27	-	CASRPSGTVYEQYF	TGTGCCAGCAGACCTTCCGGGACAGTCTACGAGCAGTACTTC
TRBJ1-6	-	TRBV4-1	once	CASSQPESGASPLHF	TGCGCCAGCAGCCAACCCGAGTCAGGGGCTTCACCCCTCCACTTT
TRBJ2-1	-	TRBV7-2	-	CASSLVRRAYNEQFF	TGTGCCAGCAGCTTAGTCCGGCGGGCGTACAATGAGCAGTTCTTC
TRBJ2-1	TRBD2	TRBV4-1	-	CASSQGGRVNNEQFF	TGCGCCAGCAGCCAAGGCGGGAGGGTAAACAATGAGCAGTTCTTC
TRBJ2-1	-	TRBV24-1	-	CATSSQEGRGNEQFF	TGTGCCACCAGTTCTCAGGAGGGCCGGGGGAATGAGCAGTTCTTC
TRBJ2-5	TRBD2	TRBV2	-	CASRHYSGGQQETQYF	TGTGCCAGCAGGCACTATTCGGGAGGCCAACAAGAGACCCAGTACTTC
TRBJ2-1	-	TRBV27	-	CASSFGLNNEQFF	TGTGCCAGCAGTTTTGGCCTGAACAATGAGCAGTTCTTC
TRBJ2-2	-	TRBV6-5	-	CASSPFSSGELFF	TGTGCCAGCAGCCCATTTAGTTCCGGGGAGCTGTTTTTT
TRBJ2-1	TRBD1	TRBV5-4	-	CASSLDRGRHEQFF	TGTGCCAGCAGCTTGGACAGGGGGCGACATGAGCAGTTCTTC
TRBJ2-3	-	TRBV10-3	-	CATQGSDTQYF	TGTGCCACCCAGGGGTCAGATACGCAGTATTTT
TRBJ2-7	TRBD1	TRBV7-7	-	CASSDGTGESYEQYF	TGTGCCAGCAGCGACGGGACAGGGGAATCCTACGAGCAGTACTTC
TRBJ2-5	-	TRBV12-3/TRBV12-4	-	CASGRDTETQYF	TGTGCCAGCGGCCGGGACACTGAGACCCAGTACTTC
TRBJ2-5	TRBD2	TRBV5-1	-	CASSQGGLAEALQETQYF	TGCGCCAGCAGCCAGGGGGGACTAGCGGAGGCCCTCCAAGAGACCCAGTACTTC
TRBJ2-3	TRBD2	TRBV7-6	-	CASSHKTSGRAGDTQYF	TGTGCCAGCAGCCACAAGACTAGCGGGAGGGCTGGAGATACGCAGTATTTT
TRBJ2-5	-	TRBV6-5	-	CASSKLNRVETQYF	TGTGCCAGCAGTAAACTCAACAGGGTAGAGACCCAGTACTTC
TRBJ2-5	-	TRBV18	-	CASSPSGSETQYF	TGTGCCAGCTCACCATCGGGGAGCGAGACCCAGTACTTC
TRBJ1-4	-	TRBV30	-	CALSRVTNEKLFF	TGTGCCTTAAGCCGGGTAACTAATGAAAAACTGTTTTTT
TRBJ2-3	-	TRBV28	-	CASSSTGHLQRDTQYF	TGTGCCAGCAGTTCAACGGGACACCTGCAAAGGGATACGCAGTATTTT
TRBJ2-2	TRBD2	TRBV27	-	CASRRLAGSNTGELFF	TGTGCCAGCAGAAGACTAGCGGGTTCGAACACCGGGGAGCTGTTTTTT
TRBJ2-2	TRBD1	TRBV2	few	CASSRQGGGPGELFF	TGTGCCAGCAGTAGACAGGGTGGTGGTCCCGGGGAGCTGTTTTTT
TRBJ2-5	TRBD2	TRBV5-1	-	CASSAGVEETQYF	TGCGCCAGCAGCGCGGGGGTCGAAGAGACCCAGTACTTC
TRBJ2-3	TRBD1	TRBV5-5	-	CASSSSTGSTDTQYF	TGTGCCAGCAGCTCCTCGACAGGGAGCACAGATACGCAGTATTTT
TRBJ1-2	-	TRBV28	-	CASSLWADTNYGYTF	TGTGCCAGCAGTTTATGGGCCGATACTAACTATGGCTACACCTTC
TRBJ2-2	-	TRBV14	few	CASSQEGFGRGELFF	TGTGCCAGCAGCCAAGAAGGTTTCGGGAGAGGGGAGCTGTTTTTT
TRBJ1-1	-	TRBV18	-	CASSPVAGDTEAFF	TGTGCCAGCTCACCAGTGGCAGGGGACACTGAAGCTTTCTTT
TRBJ1-1	-	TRBV2	-	CASRADRNTEAFF	TGTGCCAGCAGGGCGGACAGGAACACTGAAGCTTTCTTT
TRBJ2-7	-	TRBV9	-	CASSVTSGLSEQYF	TGTGCCAGCAGCGTTACATCGGGACTTAGCGAGCAGTACTTC
TRBJ2-7	TRBD1	TRBV19	-	CASSTPGQGTYEQYF	TGTGCCAGTAGTACTCCGGGACAGGGAACCTACGAGCAGTACTTC
TRBJ2-5	TRBD1	TRBV5-1	-	CASSPEGQGSPQYF	TGCGCCAGCAGCCCGGAAGGACAGGGAAGTCCCCAGTACTTC
TRBJ2-2	-	TRBV5-6	-	CASSPMVRGTGELFF	TGTGCCAGCAGCCCGATGGTCAGGGGCACCGGGGAGCTGTTTTTT
TRBJ2-3	TRBD2	TRBV4-1	-	CASSQFLSGRKTDTQYF	TGCGCCAGCAGCCAATTTCTTAGCGGGAGAAAGACAGATACGCAGTATTTT
TRBJ1-2	TRBD1	TRBV14	-	CASSSRQGTSRGYTF	TGTGCCAGCAGCTCCCGACAGGGAACATCGCGGGGCTACACCTTC
TRBJ1-2	-	TRBV10-3	-	CAISESIQKNPYGYTF	TGTGCCATCAGTGAGTCGATTCAGAAAAATCCCTATGGCTACACCTTC
TRBJ2-3	-	TRBV18	-	CASSLLHGDTQYF	TGTGCCAGCTCACTCCTCCACGGAGATACGCAGTATTTT
TRBJ2-2	TRBD2	TRBV11-3	-	CASSLGLAGVVRNTGELFF	TGTGCCAGCAGCTTAGGACTAGCGGGGGTGGTACGGAACACCGGGGAGCTGTTTTTT
TRBJ1-2	-	TRBV14	-	CASSQDWGEDYGYTF	TGTGCCAGCAGCCAAGATTGGGGCGAGGACTATGGCTACACCTTC
TRBJ2-7	-	TRBV10-3	-	CAISGLLSYEQYF	TGTGCCATCAGTGGCCTACTTTCCTACGAGCAGTACTTC
TRBJ1-2	TRBD1	TRBV6-5	once	CATKQGANYGYTF	TGTGCCACCAAACAGGGGGCTAACTATGGCTACACCTTC
TRBJ2-1	-	TRBV10-3	once	CAISEGGFGNEQFF	TGTGCCATCAGTGAAGGAGGGTTTGGCAATGAGCAGTTCTTC
TRBJ2-1	-	TRBV5-6	few	CASSLFIGGSYNEQFF	TGTGCCAGCAGCTTGTTTATAGGGGGCTCCTACAATGAGCAGTTCTTC
TRBJ1-5	-	TRBV11-2	-	CASSLDSGYSNQPQHF	TGTGCCAGCAGCTTAGATTCCGGGTATAGCAATCAGCCCCAGCATTTT
TRBJ2-3	TRBD2	TRBV28	-	CATRTSGSLDTQYF	TGTGCCACAAGGACTAGCGGGAGTCTAGATACGCAGTATTTT
TRBJ2-2	-	TRBV10-3	-	CAISEVYGELFF	TGTGCCATCAGTGAGGTGTACGGGGAGCTGTTTTTT
TRBJ2-3	-	TRBV5-1	-	CASKSDADTQYF	TGCGCCAGCAAGAGTGATGCAGATACGCAGTATTTT